The clone carrying this T cell receptor beta chain was picked up a small number of times. Its target is unknown. The data derive from a study of beta chain features in type 1 diabetes. Study-level points and caveats: Moderately but significantly shorter TCRB CDR3s were found in Type 1 diabetes patients in all four CD4+ subsets. An over-representation of cells with high TCR expression could result from cDNA sequencing.

Every isolated RNA sample was fully reverse transcribed, so sequencing captured expressed TCRB transcripts. TCRdb's table, derived via immunoSEQ multiplex PCR, lists solely in-frame clones and lacks some. The sample has about 140,000 clones; approximately 13% are singletons. The CDR3 has 12 amino acids. Germline CDR1 is SGHDN and CDR2 is FVKESK. Averaging about 100 mL, one heparinised blood draw was given by each donor. The authors obtained over 95% purity in all sorted populations. The chain couples TRBV14 to TRBJ2-5; a possible D gene is TRBD2 (5 bases). The DNA end is a closer match to TRBJ2-7, so the J assignment may be wrong. Sequenced input: central memory CD4+ T cells from blood. This clonotype was sampled from a young man with type 1 diabetes. The CDR3 loop is CASSQSGYEQYF. The CDR3 region has the DNA TGTGCCAGCAGCCAAAGCGGCTACGAGCAGTACTTC.